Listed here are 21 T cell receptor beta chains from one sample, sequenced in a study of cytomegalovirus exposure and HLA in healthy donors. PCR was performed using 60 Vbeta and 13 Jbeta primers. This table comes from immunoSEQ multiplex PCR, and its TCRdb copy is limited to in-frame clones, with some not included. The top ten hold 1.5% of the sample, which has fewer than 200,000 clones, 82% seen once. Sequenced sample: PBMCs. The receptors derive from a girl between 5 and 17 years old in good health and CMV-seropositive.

CDR3 amino acids: CASSLLAGGGVTDTQYF. Written as DNA, the CDR3 is TGTGCCAGCAGCTTACTAGCGGGAGGCGGGGTGACAGATACGCAGTATTTT. This chain joins TRBV7-9 and TRBJ2-3; 11 nucleotides align to TRBD2. The length of the CDR3 is 17 residues. From germline, CDR1 is SEHNR and CDR2 FQNEAQ (reference sequence). V dropped 2 bases and J dropped 3; count of bases not matched to a gene: 7.

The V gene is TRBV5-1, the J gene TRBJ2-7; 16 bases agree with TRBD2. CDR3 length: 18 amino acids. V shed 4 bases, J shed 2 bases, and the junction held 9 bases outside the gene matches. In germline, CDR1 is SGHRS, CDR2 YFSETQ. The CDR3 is CASSLGTSGRALPYEQYF. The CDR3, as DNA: TGCGCCAGCAGCCTCGGGACTAGCGGGAGGGCCCTACCCTACGAGCAGTACTTC.

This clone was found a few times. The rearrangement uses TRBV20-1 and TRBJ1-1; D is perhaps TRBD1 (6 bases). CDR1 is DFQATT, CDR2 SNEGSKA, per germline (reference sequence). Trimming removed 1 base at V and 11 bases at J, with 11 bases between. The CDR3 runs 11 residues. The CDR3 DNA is TGCAGTGCTAGAGGCCCAGGGGCTGCTTTCTTT. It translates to CSARGPGAAFF.

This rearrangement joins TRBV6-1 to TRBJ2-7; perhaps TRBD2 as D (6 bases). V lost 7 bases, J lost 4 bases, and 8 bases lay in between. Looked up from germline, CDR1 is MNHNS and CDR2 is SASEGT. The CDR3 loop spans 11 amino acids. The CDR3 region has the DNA TGTGCCAGCACGGGAGTATACGAGCAGTACTTC. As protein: CASTGVYEQYF.

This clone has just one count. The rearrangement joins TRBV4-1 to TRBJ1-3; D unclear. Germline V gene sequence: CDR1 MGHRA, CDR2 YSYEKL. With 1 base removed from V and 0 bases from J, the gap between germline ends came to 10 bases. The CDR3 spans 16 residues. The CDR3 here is CASSQGQISSGNTIYF. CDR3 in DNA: TGCGCCAGCAGCCAAGGGCAGATAAGCTCTGGAAACACCATATATTTT.

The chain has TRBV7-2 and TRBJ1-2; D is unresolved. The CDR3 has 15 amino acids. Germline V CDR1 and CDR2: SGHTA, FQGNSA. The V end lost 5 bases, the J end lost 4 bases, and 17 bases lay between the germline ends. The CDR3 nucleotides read TGTGCCAGCAGCGTAAATATGGCTACTAGCTATGGCTACACCTTC. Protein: CASSVNMATSYGYTF.

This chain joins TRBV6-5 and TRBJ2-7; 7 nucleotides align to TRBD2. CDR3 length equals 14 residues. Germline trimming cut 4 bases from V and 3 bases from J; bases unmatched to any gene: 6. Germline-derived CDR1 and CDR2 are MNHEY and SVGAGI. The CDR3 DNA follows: TGTGCCAGCAGTTCCCGGGACTACGACTACGAGCAGTACTTC. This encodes CASSSRDYDYEQYF.

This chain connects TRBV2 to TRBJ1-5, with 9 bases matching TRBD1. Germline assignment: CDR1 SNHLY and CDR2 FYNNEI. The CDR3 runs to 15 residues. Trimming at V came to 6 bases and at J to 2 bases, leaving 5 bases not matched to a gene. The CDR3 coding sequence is TGTGCCAGCAGGGAGGACAGGGGACGCAATCAGCCCCAGCATTTT. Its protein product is CASREDRGRNQPQHF.

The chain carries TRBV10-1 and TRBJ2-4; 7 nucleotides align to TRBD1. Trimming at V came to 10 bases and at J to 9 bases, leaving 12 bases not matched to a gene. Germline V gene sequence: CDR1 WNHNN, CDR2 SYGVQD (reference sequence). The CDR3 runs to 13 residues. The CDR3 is CANPRQGKSIQYF. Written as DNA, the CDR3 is TGCGCCAACCCTCGACAGGGAAAGAGCATTCAGTACTTC.

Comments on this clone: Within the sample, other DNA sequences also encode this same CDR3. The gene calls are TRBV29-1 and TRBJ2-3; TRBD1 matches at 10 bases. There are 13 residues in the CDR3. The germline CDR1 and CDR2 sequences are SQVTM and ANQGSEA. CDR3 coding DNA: TGCAGTGTCGGGACAGGGGTCACAGATACGCAGTATTTT. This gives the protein CSVGTGVTDTQYF.

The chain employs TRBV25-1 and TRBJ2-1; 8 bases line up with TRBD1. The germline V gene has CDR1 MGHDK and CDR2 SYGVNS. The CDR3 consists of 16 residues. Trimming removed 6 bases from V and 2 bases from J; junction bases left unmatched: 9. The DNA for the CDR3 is TGTGCCAGCAGCGGACAGGGCGCAACAACCTACAATGAGCAGTTCTTC. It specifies CASSGQGATTYNEQFF.

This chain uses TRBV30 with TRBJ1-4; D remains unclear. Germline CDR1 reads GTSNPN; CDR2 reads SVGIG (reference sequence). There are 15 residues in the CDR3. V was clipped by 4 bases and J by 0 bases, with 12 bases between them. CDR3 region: CAWNVGGSTNEKLFF. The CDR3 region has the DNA TGTGCCTGGAATGTTGGAGGGTCAACTAATGAAAAACTGTTTTTT. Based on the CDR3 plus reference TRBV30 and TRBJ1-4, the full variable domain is SQTIHQWPATLVQPVGSPLSLECTVEGTSNPNLYWYRQAAGRGLQLLFYSVGIGQISSEVPQNLSASRPQDRQFILSSKKLLLSDSGFYLCAWNVGGSTNEKLFFGSGTQLSVL.

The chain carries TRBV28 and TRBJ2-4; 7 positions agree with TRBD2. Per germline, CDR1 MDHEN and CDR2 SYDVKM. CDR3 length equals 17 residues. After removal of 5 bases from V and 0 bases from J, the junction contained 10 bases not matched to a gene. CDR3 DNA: TGTGCCAGCAGTCCCCAGAGGGAGGGACTAGCCAAAAACATTCAGTACTTC. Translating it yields CASSPQREGLAKNIQYF.

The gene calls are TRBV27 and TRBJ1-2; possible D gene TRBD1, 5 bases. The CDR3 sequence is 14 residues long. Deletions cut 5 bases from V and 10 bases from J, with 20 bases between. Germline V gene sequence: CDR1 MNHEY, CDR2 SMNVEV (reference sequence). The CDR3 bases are TGTGCCAGCAGTATAGCCAGGGCCGCGCTACCCTACACCTTC. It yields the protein CASSIARAALPYTF.

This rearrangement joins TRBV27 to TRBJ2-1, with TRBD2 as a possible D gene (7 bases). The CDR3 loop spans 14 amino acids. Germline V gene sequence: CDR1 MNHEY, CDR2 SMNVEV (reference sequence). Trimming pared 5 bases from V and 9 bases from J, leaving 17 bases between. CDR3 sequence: CASSDRTRKAEQFF. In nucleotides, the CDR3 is TGTGCCAGCAGTGACAGGACTAGGAAGGCTGAGCAGTTCTTC.

The CDR3 reads CASSPRGAGGTYNEQFF. CDR3 nucleotides: TGTGCCAGCAGCCCCCGGGGGGCGGGGGGGACCTACAATGAGCAGTTCTTC. This chain uses TRBV9 with TRBJ2-1; TRBD2 matches 9 bases. The germline V gene encodes CDR1 SGDLS and CDR2 YYNGEE. J lost 2 bases, V lost 4 bases, and 10 bases had no gene match. The CDR3 extends over 17 amino acids. Drawing the rest from reference TRBV9 and TRBJ2-1, the complete variable domain is DSGVTQTPKHLITATGQRVTLRCSPRSGDLSVYWYQQSLDQGLQFLIQYYNGEERAKGNILERFSAQQFPDLHSELNLSSLELGDSALYFCASSPRGAGGTYNEQFFGPGTRLTVL.

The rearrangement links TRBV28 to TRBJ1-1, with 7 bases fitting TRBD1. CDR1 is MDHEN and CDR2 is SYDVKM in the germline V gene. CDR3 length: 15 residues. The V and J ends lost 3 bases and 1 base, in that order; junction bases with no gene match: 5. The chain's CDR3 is CASSLAQGGNTEAFF. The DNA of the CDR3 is TGTGCCAGCAGTTTGGCGCAGGGGGGGAACACTGAAGCTTTCTTT.

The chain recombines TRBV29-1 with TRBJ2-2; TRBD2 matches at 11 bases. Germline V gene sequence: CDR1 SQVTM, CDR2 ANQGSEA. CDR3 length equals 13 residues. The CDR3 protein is CSAGTSGTGELFF. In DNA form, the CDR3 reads TGCAGTGCTGGGACTAGCGGTACCGGGGAGCTGTTTTTT.

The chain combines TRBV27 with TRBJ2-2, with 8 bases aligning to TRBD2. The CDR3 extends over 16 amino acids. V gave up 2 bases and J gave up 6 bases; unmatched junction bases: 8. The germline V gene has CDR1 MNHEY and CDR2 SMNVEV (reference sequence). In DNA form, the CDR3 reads TGTGCCAGCAGTTTAAGTCGGGAGGGATCGGCCGGGGAGCTGTTTTTT. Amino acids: CASSLSREGSAGELFF.

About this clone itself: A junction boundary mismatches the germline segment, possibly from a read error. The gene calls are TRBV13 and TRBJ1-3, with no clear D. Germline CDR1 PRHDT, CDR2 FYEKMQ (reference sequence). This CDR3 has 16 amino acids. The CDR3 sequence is CASSLGTWLSGNTIYF. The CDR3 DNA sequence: TGTGCCAGCAGCCTAGGTACATGGCTCTCTGGAAACACCATATATTTT.

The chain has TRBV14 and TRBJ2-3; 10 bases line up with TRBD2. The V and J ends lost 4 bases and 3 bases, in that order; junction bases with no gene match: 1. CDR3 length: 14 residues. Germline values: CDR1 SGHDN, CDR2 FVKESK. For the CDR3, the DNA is TGTGCCAGCAGCCGGGGACTAGCGACAGATACGCAGTATTTT. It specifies CASSRGLATDTQYF.